Listed here are 4 T cell receptor beta chains from one sample, sequenced in a study of blood T cells in healthy people across ages. The second PCR ran roughly 6 to 11 cycles with a sample-barcoded 5' primer and J-beta primers. Each CDR3 protein gets one entry after TCRdb re-called the 5' RACE reads with MiXCR. The table lists 600,000 to 800,000 distinct CDR3 sequences, around 21% of them singletons. Sequenced: blood. The receptors derive from a man in his 70s in good health.

This clonotype was detected only a few times. The chain has TRBV5-1 and TRBJ1-4, with D possibly TRBD1 on 6 matching bases. CDR1 SGHRS and CDR2 YFSETQ come from the germline V gene. This CDR3 comprises 15 residues. Trimming stripped 4 bases from V and 8 bases from J, with 18 bases between. Here the CDR3 DNA reads TGCGCCAGCAGCACGAAACAGGGCCTGGGGGAAAAACTGTTTTTT. It translates to CASSTKQGLGEKLFF.

This clonotype was found many times. V usage is TRBV7-2 and J usage is TRBJ2-5, with D possibly being TRBD2 (6 bases). Trimming stripped 2 bases from V and 1 base from J, with 11 bases between. Per the germline V gene, CDR1 is SGHTA and CDR2 is FQGNSA. The CDR3 runs 15 residues. CDR3 protein: CASSLMGLLQETQYF. CDR3 bases: TGTGCCAGCAGCTTAATGGGACTTCTCCAAGAGACCCAGTACTTC.

V usage is TRBV30 and J usage is TRBJ2-3; 7 bases align to TRBD1. Germline loops: CDR1 GTSNPN, CDR2 SVGIG (reference sequence). The CDR3 contains 13 residues. V lost 5 bases and J lost 1; bases outside the gene matches: 3. The CDR3 nucleotides read TGTGCCTGGGGGACAGCGGGCACAGATACGCAGTATTTT. Amino acids: CAWGTAGTDTQYF.

This clonotype has only a few counts. The chain has TRBV7-3 and TRBJ2-7; no definite D call. This CDR3 has 13 residues. With 0 bases removed from V and 5 bases from J, the gap between germline ends came to 8 bases. Per germline, CDR1 SGHTA and CDR2 FQGTGA. This CDR3 is CASSLTRTDEQYF. Written as DNA, the CDR3 is TGTGCCAGCAGCTTAACGAGGACGGACGAGCAGTACTTC.